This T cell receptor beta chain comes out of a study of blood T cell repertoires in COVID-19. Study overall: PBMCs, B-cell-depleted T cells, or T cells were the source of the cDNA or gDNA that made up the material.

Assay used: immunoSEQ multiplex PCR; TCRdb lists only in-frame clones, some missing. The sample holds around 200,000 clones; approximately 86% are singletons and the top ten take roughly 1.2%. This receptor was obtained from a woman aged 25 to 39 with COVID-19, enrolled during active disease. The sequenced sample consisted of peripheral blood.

CDR3: CASRRGQGDGYTF. In nucleotides, the CDR3 is TGTGCCAGCAGGCGGGGACAGGGCGATGGCTACACCTTC. The chain couples TRBV2 to TRBJ1-2, with TRBD1 identical over 9 bases. The CDR3 has 13 amino acids. V shed 6 bases and J 6 bases; nucleotides not matched to a gene: 5. Germline V gene data show CDR1 as SNHLY and CDR2 as FYNNEI.